A selection of T cell receptor beta chains follows, all from one sample in a study of blood T cells in healthy people across ages. TCRdb fed the 5' RACE reads into MiXCR, producing one record per CDR3 protein. The sample contains fewer than 800,000 distinct CDR3 sequences, approximately 21% of which appear only once. Material: blood. All receptors derive from a man between 65 and 79 years old in good health. The conserved cysteine and the conserved F or W are not part of the CDR3 here. Fields, in order: V gene, clone size, CDR3 protein. The listing skips clone size in some rows; elsewhere it reads once, few, many or a size class.

TRBV7-2	-	ASSEQGRGETQY
TRBV20-1	-	SAAWRAEQF
TRBV6-6	-	ASSKDGYSYEQY
TRBV20-1	-	SARPGTSGRPGNEQF
TRBV7-7	-	ASSPSRLAANTGELF
TRBV14	-	ASSARTGDGYT
TRBV6-2/TRBV6-3	few	ASSYFFGTGTDGYT
TRBV6-6	-	ASRGGREAF
TRBV7-7	few	ASSLGDRDYEQY
TRBV5-1	few	ASSGTGEPDTQY
TRBV2	-	ASSLEERLSYEQY
TRBV28	many	ASSSPSGETQY
TRBV7-2	few	ASRTGHGTGELF
TRBV30	once	AWSVWGLKRGQETQY
TRBV6-5	few	ASSYLRGQGAYEQY
TRBV20-1	few	SARARSRIETQY
TRBV20-1	few	SAPRGSGRFDEQF
TRBV6-2/TRBV6-3	few	ASSYVREPDTQY
TRBV3-1	few	ASSQAGTEYEQY
TRBV19	-	ASIRDVNTEAF
TRBV9	many	ASSVPSDAPTGELF